This passage covers 9 T cell receptor beta chains from one sample sequenced in a study of T cells after yellow fever vaccination. TCRdb reprocessed the 5' RACE reads via MiXCR and lists one record per CDR3 protein. The data show some 300,000 distinct CDR3 sequences, with around 3.6% seen just once and roughly a quarter held by the top ten. The specimen comprised PBMCs, sampled on the day of the yellow fever booster vaccination. The origin of the receptors is a man aged 18-30 years who received the YFV17D yellow fever vaccine.

The chain employs TRBV6-2 or TRBV6-3 and TRBJ2-7; D might be TRBD1 (6 bases). The CDR3 is 16 amino acids. Trimming shortened V by 5 bases and J by 5 bases, and 22 bases separated the two germline ends. In germline, CDR1 is MNHEY, CDR2 SVGEGT. The CDR3 DNA reads TGTGCCAGCAGTCCTTACCGACTGGGACAAGGCGACGAGCAGTACTTC. Amino acid sequence: CASSPYRLGQGDEQYF.

This clonotype was found many times. CDR3 region: CASSWGDTQYF. In nucleotides, the CDR3 is TGTGCCAGCAGCTGGGGGGATACGCAGTATTTT. V is TRBV11-3 and J is TRBJ2-3, with D perhaps matching TRBD1 or TRBD2 (5 bases each). V gave up 4 bases and J gave up 6 bases, with 5 bases separating them. The germline gives CDR1 SGHNT, CDR2 YENEEA. CDR3 length: 11 amino acids.

The chain carries TRBV7-9 and TRBJ1-2, with D possibly TRBD1 on 5 matching bases. Per the germline V gene, CDR1 is SEHNR and CDR2 is FQNEAQ (reference sequence). The CDR3 totals 16 residues. V was shortened by 5 bases and J by 4 bases, with 20 bases between the two germline ends. The chain's CDR3 is CASSTHRPGLVYGYTF. DNA for the CDR3: TGTGCCAGCAGCACCCACCGACCGGGACTTGTCTATGGCTACACCTTC.

The sample holds many counts of this clonotype. The genes are TRBV10-3 and TRBJ2-2; D is unresolved. The ends were cut back, 8 bases at V and 5 bases at J, with 12 bases in the middle. This CDR3 has 13 amino acids. Germline V gene lookup returns CDR1 ENHRY and CDR2 SYGVKD. The CDR3 reads CAIHDLGTGELFF. In DNA form, the CDR3 reads TGTGCCATCCATGATCTAGGAACCGGGGAGCTGTTTTTT.

The gene calls are TRBV7-2 and TRBJ2-1; 7 nucleotides match TRBD1. Trimming removed 0 bases from V and 6 bases from J; junction bases left unmatched: 2. CDR3 size: 14 residues. Germline V gene data show CDR1 as SGHTA and CDR2 as FQGNSA. The CDR3 reads CASSLAGGFNEQFF. The CDR3, as DNA: TGTGCCAGCAGCTTAGCAGGGGGCTTCAATGAGCAGTTCTTC. Together with reference TRBV7-2 and TRBJ2-1, the CDR3 gives the full variable domain: GAGVSQSPSNKVTEKGKDVELRCDPISGHTALYWYRQSLGQGLEFLIYFQGNSAPDKSGLPSDRFSAERTGGSVSTLTIQRTQQEDSAVYLCASSLAGGFNEQFFGPGTRLTVL.

This clonotype was recorded at least ten times. This chain joins TRBV20-1 and TRBJ2-7; D is uncertain. Germline CDR1 reads DFQATT; CDR2 reads SNEGSKA (reference sequence). The CDR3 is 12 residues long. V was shortened by 6 bases and J by 3 bases, with 12 bases between the two germline ends. The CDR3 DNA reads TGCAGTGCGACGCGATTGAACTACGAGCAGTACTTC. It is translated as CSATRLNYEQYF.

This clonotype showed up just a few times. V gene TRBV6-2 or TRBV6-3 combines with J gene TRBJ2-5; D gene unclear. Germline-derived CDR1 and CDR2 are MNHEY and SVGEGT. The CDR3 spans 13 residues. The germline V and J ends were trimmed by 8 bases and 1 base, with 11 bases remaining between them. Here the CDR3 DNA reads TGTGCCAGCGCACGTCTCCGCCAAGAGACCCAGTACTTC. This gives the protein CASARLRQETQYF.

Many counts were recorded for this clonotype. This sequence joins TRBV27 and TRBJ2-3; 15 positions match TRBD2. Trimming took 4 bases from V and 7 from J; bases not matched to a gene: 9. The germline CDR1 and CDR2 sequences are MNHEY and SMNVEV (reference sequence). CDR3 length: 17 amino acids. CDR3 region: CASSSPWTSGGGYTQYF. CDR3 bases: TGTGCCAGCAGTTCCCCTTGGACTAGCGGGGGGGGTTATACGCAGTATTTT.

This clonotype was counted ten times or more. The V call is TRBV4-3, the J call TRBJ2-4; D possibly corresponds to TRBD2 (6 bases). Looked up from germline, CDR1 is LGHNA and CDR2 is YSLEER. V dropped 1 base and J dropped 1 base, with 14 bases sitting between them. The CDR3 length is 17 residues. The CDR3 here is CASSQGGSRGAKNIQYF. DNA of the CDR3: TGCGCCAGCAGCCAAGGTGGTAGTCGGGGGGCCAAAAACATTCAGTACTTC.